Following are 32 T cell receptor beta chains from one sample sequenced in a study of tissue T cells after allogeneic stem cell transplantation (dated by TCRdb to between 2020 and 2023). This sample's time point label indicates: mouse harvest day 7 after allogeneic transplant. Mouse grafts combined 10^7 T-cell-depleted bone marrow cells with 10^6 splenic CD5+ T cells, given via tail vein injection. Libraries were prepared through the immunoSEQ multiplex PCR assay. This immuneACCESS table, as held by TCRdb, lists in-frame sequences with V and J called but not all clones. Of the missing ones, under half trace to an unresolved V gene in checked studies; the others have no known cause. Counted in this sample were some 4,200 clones; approximately 59% of them appeared once. The top ten hold 29% of the sample. The sample consisted of spleen. All receptors derive from a female BALB/c mouse given C57BL/6 T cells with graft-versus-host disease after an allogeneic hematopoietic cell transplant.

This clone was seen only a few times. All gene names here are mouse names. The sequence runs out 1 residue before the end of the CDR3; the remainder is reconstructed from the germline J gene. This chain links TRBV31 with TRBJ1-3; the D is unclear. CDR3 length equals 15 residues. Germline V gene data show CDR1 as GKSSPN and CDR2 as SITVG. The V gene lost 3 bases and the J gene lost 0 bases, with 12 bases spanning the gap. The CDR3 protein is CAWSLGRNSGNTLYF. The covered CDR3 bases are TGTGCCTGGAGCCTCGGCAGAAATTCTGGAAATACGCTCTAT.

This clone appeared a few times. Gene labels here are mouse ones. The read halts 1 residue ahead of the CDR3 end, with the missing end drawn from the germline J gene. This chain links TRBV5 with TRBJ2-1; D is ambiguous. V lost 4 bases and J lost 3, with 4 bases in between. The length of the CDR3 is 12 residues. CDR1 LGHNA and CDR2 YNLKQL come from the germline V gene (reference sequence). The CDR3 protein is CASSPGYAEQFF. CDR3 DNA, as far as it was read: TGTGCCAGCAGCCCCGGCTATGCTGAGCAGTTC.

With respect to this clone: Gene names are mouse gene names. The read terminates 1 residue ahead of where the CDR3 ends, so the germline J gene completes it. This sequence joins TRBV17 and TRBJ2-1; 8 nucleotides line up with TRBD2. CDR1 and CDR2 from the germline V gene are MNHDT and YYDKIL. The V segment lost 3 bases and the J segment 1 base; nucleotides outside the gene matches: 5. CDR3 length: 16 residues. Partial CDR3 DNA: TGTGCTAGCAGTAGTGATGGGGGGGGGAACTATGCTGAGCAGTTC. It yields the protein CASSSDGGGNYAEQF. The CDR3 in full is CASSSDGGGNYAEQFF. The variable domain in full, with the rest retrieved from reference TRBV17 and TRBJ2-1, is DTTVKQNPRYKLARVGKPVNLICSQTMNHDTMYWYQKKPNQAPKLLLFYYDKILNREADTFEKFQSSRPNNSFCSLYIGSAGLEYSAMYLCASSSDGGGNYAEQFFGPGTRLTVL.

Regarding this clone: Mouse gene names apply. The sequenced fragment ends 1 residue before the CDR3 boundary, so the rest is inferred from the germline J gene. This chain uses TRBV31 with TRBJ1-1, with a tentative D call TRBD1 (5 bases). There are 13 residues in the CDR3. The germline V gene encodes CDR1 GKSSPN and CDR2 SITVG. The V end lost 1 base, the J end lost 1 base, and 7 bases lay between the germline ends. CDR3 amino acids: CAWSPGRNTEVFF. The sequenced part of the CDR3 DNA is TGTGCCTGGAGTCCGGGACGGAACACAGAAGTCTTC.

In this sample, this clone turned up once. The genes are named according to mouse. The read stops 1 residue short of the end of the CDR3; the missing end is completed from the germline J gene. V usage is TRBV16 and J usage is TRBJ2-7, with TRBD2 matching 11 bases. The length of the CDR3 is 14 residues. After removal of 4 bases from V and 4 bases from J, the junction contained 3 bases not matched to a gene. The germline gives CDR1 SGHSA, CDR2 FRNQAP. The CDR3 region is CASSSTGGGYEQYF. CDR3 DNA, as far as it was read: TGTGCAAGCAGCTCGACTGGGGGGGGGTATGAACAGTAC.

Points on this clone: The genes are named according to mouse. The CDR3 is cut off 1 residue early in the read; its end comes from the germline J gene. V is TRBV2 and J is TRBJ1-2, with 11 bases matching TRBD1. This CDR3 contains 16 residues. Looked up from germline, CDR1 is LGHNA and CDR2 is YSYQKL. Germline trimming cut 0 bases from V and 2 bases from J; bases unmatched to any gene: 2. CDR3 sequence: CASSQDGDRGNSDYTF. CDR3 DNA, as far as it was read: TGTGCCAGCAGCCAAGATGGGGACAGGGGGAACTCCGACTACACC.

Note on this clone: The gene symbols are mouse symbols. The CDR3 protein is CASRGGPYEQYF. CDR3 DNA (partial): TGTGCCAGCAGAGGGGGTCCCTATGAACAGTAC. The chain recombines TRBV15 with TRBJ2-7; a weak D match, TRBD1 (6 bases). The read ends 1 residue shy of where the CDR3 ends; the end is completed using the germline J gene. Germline CDR1 and CDR2: SGHND and FRSKSL. V lost 6 bases and J 2 bases, leaving 8 bases between the germline ends. CDR3 length: 12 residues.

In this sample, this clone turned up a few times. The genes and germline here are from mouse. The sequence runs out 1 residue before the end of the CDR3; the remainder is reconstructed from the germline J gene. The V gene is TRBV1, the J gene TRBJ1-4; D gene uncertain. Trimming stripped 0 bases from V and 0 bases from J, with 5 bases between. Germline CDR1 is NSQYPW and CDR2 is LRSPGD (reference sequence). The CDR3 runs to 15 residues. The CDR3 bases that were read are TGCACCTGCAGTGCAGACCCAGTTTCCAACGAAAGATTATTT. Translated: CTCSADPVSNERLF. The CDR3, in full, reads CTCSADPVSNERLFF.

This clone was detected once. Gene names are mouse gene names. The DNA ends 1 residue before the CDR3 does, and the rest of the CDR3 is filled in from the germline J gene. The genes are TRBV16 and TRBJ2-4; no reliable D call. Trimming removed 5 bases at V and 0 bases at J, with 6 bases between. Germline loops: CDR1 SGHSA, CDR2 FRNQAP. This CDR3 comprises 13 residues. The CDR3 DNA, read in part, is TGTGCAAGCAGCCCGGACAGTCAAAACACCTTGTAC. As protein: CASSPDSQNTLY. The entire CDR3 is CASSPDSQNTLYF.

Worth noting for this clone: Genes here carry mouse names. The CDR3 goes on 1 residue after the read ends, and that part is filled in from the germline J gene. This chain joins TRBV3 and TRBJ2-3, with TRBD2 as a possible D gene (6 bases). Deletions cut 4 bases from V and 0 bases from J, with 11 bases between. CDR3 length: 15 residues. The germline V gene encodes CDR1 SNHLY and CDR2 FYNGKV (reference sequence). The CDR3: CASSSPGLSAETLYF. The sequenced part of the CDR3 DNA is TGTGCCAGCAGCTCTCCGGGACTTAGTGCAGAAACGCTGTAT.

This clone was seen only a few times. Gene names and germline refer to mouse. The CDR3 extends 1 residue past the end of the read, so its final part is completed from the germline J gene. The V gene is TRBV16, the J gene TRBJ2-7, with 9 bases identical to TRBD2. Trimming at V came to 3 bases and at J to 7 bases, leaving 4 bases not matched to a gene. This CDR3 contains 13 residues. The V gene's germline CDR1 is SGHSA and CDR2 FRNQAP. CDR3 residues: CASSFGGALEQYF. CDR3 bases read: TGTGCAAGCAGCTTTGGGGGGGCGCTCGAACAGTAC.

Comments on this clone: The genes and germline here are from mouse. The CDR3 is CASSLAGGSYEQYF. CDR3 DNA, as far as it was read: TGTGCCAGCAGCTTGGCTGGGGGTTCCTATGAACAGTAC. V is TRBV3 and J is TRBJ2-7; 7 nucleotides align to TRBD2. Read sequence stops 1 residue before the CDR3 end, and the germline J gene provides the missing end. V dropped 3 bases and J dropped 1; count of bases not matched to a gene: 3. CDR3 length: 14 residues. CDR1 SNHLY and CDR2 FYNGKV come from the germline V gene (reference sequence).

This clone was counted a few times. Here the gene names and germline are mouse. The observed sequence ends 1 residue before the CDR3 terminus, with the missing tail filled in from the germline J gene. This chain links TRBV26 with TRBJ2-7; D is unclear. There are 12 residues in the CDR3. Germline values: CDR1 KGHPV, CDR2 FQNQEV (reference sequence). V lost 3 bases, J lost 3 bases, and 6 bases lay in between. The CDR3 here is CASSLHVYEQYF. CDR3 bases read: TGTGCCAGCAGTCTCCACGTCTATGAACAGTAC.

A remark on this clone: Gene names follow the mouse nomenclature. The read ends 1 residue before the CDR3 terminus; that terminus is restored from the germline J gene. The J gene is TRBJ1-1, the V gene TRBV22. TRBV22 is a documented pseudogene. CDR3 length equals 14 residues. CDR3 DNA (partial): TGTGCCAGCAGTTGTAAGTCACCAAACACAGAAGTCTTC. Protein product: CASSCKSPNTEVF. The whole CDR3 sequence reads CASSCKSPNTEVFF.

Comments on this clone: Gene names denote mouse genes. The CDR3 goes on 1 residue after the read ends, and that part is filled in from the germline J gene. The rearrangement joins TRBV26 to TRBJ1-1; the D is unclear. The CDR3 is 13 residues long. V shed 2 bases and J shed 1 base, with 5 bases lying between them. The germline CDR1 and CDR2 sequences are KGHPV and FQNQEV (reference sequence). Incomplete CDR3 DNA: TGTGCCAGCAGTCTGAACAGGAACACAGAAGTCTTC. The encoded protein is CASSLNRNTEVF. The CDR3 in its entirety is CASSLNRNTEVFF.

Note on this clone: These gene names are mouse names. From the germline J gene comes the end of the CDR3, since the read stops 1 residue before it. V and J are TRBV13-1 and TRBJ1-1, with a tentative D call TRBD1 (6 bases). The germline CDR1 and CDR2 sequences are NSHNY and SYGAGN. The CDR3 is made up of 14 amino acids. V was trimmed by 2 bases and J by 0 bases, leaving 8 bases between them. The CDR3 is CASSEGTTNTEVFF. The sequenced CDR3 bases are TGTGCCAGCAGTGAAGGGACAACAAACACAGAAGTCTTC.

This clone was counted a few times. Here the gene names and germline are mouse. The read falls 1 residue short of the CDR3 end, and the missing part is taken from the germline J gene. V usage is TRBV15 and J usage is TRBJ2-3, with TRBD2 matching over 11 bases. Per germline, CDR1 SGHND and CDR2 FRSKSL. The CDR3 has 15 residues. V lost 6 bases to trimming and J lost 0 bases; unmatched junction nucleotides: 2. The CDR3 sequence: CASRGLGASAETLYF. The covered CDR3 bases are TGTGCCAGCAGGGGACTGGGGGCCAGTGCAGAAACGCTGTAT. The full variable domain, in which reference TRBV15 and TRBJ2-3 provide the parts outside the CDR3, is DAGVTQTPRHEVAEKGQTIILKCEPVSGHNDLFWYRQTKIQGLELLSYFRSKSLMEDGGAFKDRFKAEMLNSSFSTLKIQPTEPKDSAVYLCASRGLGASAETLYFGSGTRLTVL.

Points on this clone: The genes are named according to mouse. The missing CDR3 end, 1 residue past where the read stops, is filled in from the germline J gene. V gene TRBV24 combines with J gene TRBJ2-1; D may be TRBD1 or TRBD2 (5 bases each). The CDR3 is made up of 13 amino acids. Deletions cut 6 bases from V and 1 base from J, with 7 bases between. Per the germline V gene, CDR1 is KGHTA and CDR2 is FRNEEI. CDR3 DNA (partial): TGTGCCAGCAGATGGGACAACTATGCTGAGCAGTTC. Its protein product is CASRWDNYAEQF. The complete CDR3 protein is CASRWDNYAEQFF.

This clone has only a few counts. Gene and germline names: mouse. The observed sequence ends 1 residue before the CDR3 terminus, with the missing tail filled in from the germline J gene. The chain recombines TRBV26 with TRBJ2-1; TRBD2 matches at 13 bases. Germline lookup yields CDR1 KGHPV and CDR2 FQNQEV (reference sequence). J lost 8 bases, V lost 6 bases, and 4 bases had no gene match. CDR3 length: 14 residues. The CDR3 here is CASSRDWGGTEQFF. The CDR3 DNA, read in part, is TGTGCCAGCAGCCGGGACTGGGGGGGTACTGAGCAGTTC.

Concerning this clone: Genes and germline come from the mouse. The CDR3 end falls 1 residue outside the read, so it is completed with the germline J gene. The V and J genes are TRBV13-2 and TRBJ1-1; the D is unclear. The CDR3 sequence is 14 residues long. Between the trimmed V and J ends, which lost 1 base and 0 bases, there was a span of 7 bases. Germline V gene data show CDR1 as NNHNN and CDR2 as SYGAGS (reference sequence). The CDR3 loop reads CASGDLTTNTEVFF. CDR3 bases read: TGTGCCAGCGGTGATCTTACAACAAACACAGAAGTCTTC.

On this clone itself: Any gene name here is a mouse gene name. Read sequence stops 1 residue before the CDR3 end, and the germline J gene provides the missing end. The V gene is TRBV16, the J gene TRBJ2-7; 8 bases are a match to TRBD2. The germline gives CDR1 SGHSA, CDR2 FRNQAP. After removal of 1 base from V and 3 bases from J, the junction contained 2 bases not matched to a gene. This CDR3 is built from 14 residues. The CDR3 DNA, read in part, is TGTGCAAGCAGCTTAGGGGGGGGCCTCTATGAACAGTAC. Its protein is CASSLGGGLYEQY. The full CDR3 sequence reads CASSLGGGLYEQYF. Using reference TRBV16 and TRBJ2-7 for the parts outside the CDR3, the full variable domain is NAGVIQTPRHKVTGKGQEATLWCEPISGHSAVFWYRQTIVQGLEFLTYFRNQAPIDDSGMPKERFSAQMPNQSHSTLKIQSTQPQDSAVYLCASSLGGGLYEQYFGPGTRLTVL.

Notes on this clone: Mouse gene names apply. Coverage ceases 1 residue before the CDR3 finishes, and the germline J gene fills in the end. The rearrangement links TRBV13-3 to TRBJ2-5, with TRBD2 identical over 11 bases. The CDR3 loop spans 16 amino acids. Germline-derived CDR1 and CDR2 are NNHDY and SYVADS. V gave up 6 bases and J gave up 1 base; unmatched junction bases: 7. The part of the CDR3 DNA that was read is TGTGCCAGCAATCCCGACTGGGGGGGTGACCAAGACACCCAGTAC. This sequence encodes CASNPDWGGDQDTQY. The complete CDR3 sequence is CASNPDWGGDQDTQYF.

To note about this clone: Gene labels here are mouse ones. The CDR3 bases that were read are TGTGCCAGCGGTGGCCCGGGACAGGCTGGAAATACGCTCTAT. Its translation is CASGGPGQAGNTLY. The whole CDR3 region reads CASGGPGQAGNTLYF. J is TRBJ1-3 and V is TRBV13-2; 8 nucleotides match TRBD1. The read ends 1 residue shy of where the CDR3 ends; the end is completed using the germline J gene. Germline CDR1 and CDR2: NNHNN and SYGAGS (reference sequence). V trimming: 3 bases; J trimming: 2 bases; junction bases outside the gene matches: 4. This CDR3 is built from 15 residues.

In regard to this clone: Gene names and germline refer to mouse. CDR3 DNA (partial): TGTGCCAGCGGTGATTGGACAAGGGTCTTC. Residues: CASGDWTRVF. The complete CDR3 reads CASGDWTRVFF. The rearrangement joins TRBV13-2 to TRBJ1-1; D may be TRBD1 (5 bases). The read comes to an end 1 residue before the CDR3 does, leaving the germline J gene to fill in the end. V was pared by 1 base and J by 11 bases, with 9 bases between. This CDR3 is built from 11 residues. The germline CDR1 and CDR2 sequences are NNHNN and SYGAGS (reference sequence).

As for this clone: Genes and germline come from the mouse. Read data end 1 residue before the CDR3 end; the end is taken from the germline J gene. The J gene is TRBJ2-7, the V gene TRBV5; D unclear. Germline V gene sequence: CDR1 LGHNA, CDR2 YNLKQL (reference sequence). The germline V and J ends were trimmed by 4 bases and 0 bases, with 10 bases remaining between them. The CDR3 totals 14 residues. The covered CDR3 bases are TGTGCCAGCAGCCTCACAAGGAGCTCCTATGAACAGTAC. Its protein product is CASSLTRSSYEQY. The full CDR3 protein is CASSLTRSSYEQYF.

Concerning this clone: Genes here carry mouse names. The read ends 1 residue early relative to the CDR3; the germline J gene fills the gap. This sequence joins TRBV19 and TRBJ1-4; D remains unclear. Germline V gene sequence: CDR1 FNHDT, CDR2 SITEND (reference sequence). The V end lost 2 bases, the J end lost 3 bases, and 8 bases lay between the germline ends. The CDR3 spans 14 residues. The CDR3 sequence: CASSMAGANERLFF. The sequenced CDR3 bases are TGTGCCAGCAGTATGGCAGGAGCCAACGAAAGATTATTT.

As to this clone: The junction departs from the called germline gene at one end, perhaps through a read error. The gene symbols are mouse symbols. The read comes to an end 1 residue before the CDR3 does, leaving the germline J gene to fill in the end. The gene calls are TRBV13-1 and TRBJ1-5; a possible D gene is TRBD1 (5 bases). Germline CDR1 is NSHNY and CDR2 is SYGAGN. The CDR3 sequence is 15 residues long. The CDR3 reads CASGDRGEDNQAPLF. The part of the CDR3 DNA that was read is TGTGCCAGCGGTGATAGAGGGGAGGACAACCAGGCTCCGCTT. Together with reference TRBV13-1 and TRBJ1-5, the CDR3 gives the full variable domain: EAAVTQSPRNKVTVTGGNVTLSCRQTNSHNYMYWYRQDTGHGLRLIHYSYGAGNLRIGDVPDGYKATRTTQEDFFLLLELASPSQTSLYFCASGDRGEDNQAPLFGEGTRLSVL.

This clone has just a few counts. Mouse names are used for the genes. Coverage ceases 1 residue before the CDR3 finishes, and the germline J gene fills in the end. The chain has TRBV14 and TRBJ1-4; TRBD1 matches at 11 bases. CDR3 length equals 14 residues. Germline loops: CDR1 SGHDT, CDR2 FRDEAV. The ends lost 3 bases at V and 7 bases at J; junction bases unmatched: 2. The CDR3 DNA, read in part, is TGTGCCAGCAGTTGGGACAGGGGGGTCGAAAGATTATTT. As protein: CASSWDRGVERLF. The full CDR3 reads CASSWDRGVERLFF.

Note on this clone: The gene names given are mouse names. The read terminates 1 residue ahead of where the CDR3 ends, so the germline J gene completes it. This chain links TRBV31 with TRBJ2-4; 9 bases agree with TRBD2. The CDR3 runs to 15 residues. Germline trimming cut 1 base from V and 0 bases from J; bases unmatched to any gene: 2. In germline, CDR1 is GKSSPN, CDR2 SITVG. The part of the CDR3 DNA that was read is TGTGCCTGGAGTCCCGACTGGGGGAGTCAAAACACCTTGTAC. It is translated as CAWSPDWGSQNTLY. The CDR3 in full is CAWSPDWGSQNTLYF.

Concerning this clone: All gene names here are mouse names. The CDR3 DNA, read in part, is TGTGCCAGCAGTGAAGGAGGGGGCGCGGTCACAGAAGTCTTC. As protein: CASSEGGGAVTEVF. The full CDR3 protein reads CASSEGGGAVTEVFF. The chain carries TRBV13-3 and TRBJ1-1; 7 nucleotides match TRBD1. The read is 1 residue too short to cover the CDR3 end, so that end is filled in from the germline J gene. The CDR3 length is 15 residues. Germline CDR1 reads NNHDY; CDR2 reads SYVADS. The J segment lost 4 bases and the V segment lost 2 bases, leaving 8 bases of the junction unmatched.

In this sample, this clone turned up a few times. The genes and germline here are from mouse. Coverage ceases 1 residue before the CDR3 finishes, and the germline J gene fills in the end. The chain employs TRBV13-2 and TRBJ1-3; 9 bases map to TRBD1. After removal of 2 bases from V and 0 bases from J, the junction contained 6 bases not matched to a gene. Germline V CDR1 and CDR2: NNHNN, SYGAGS (reference sequence). The CDR3 has 17 amino acids. The CDR3 spells CASGERQGGNSGNTLYF. The part of the CDR3 DNA that was read is TGTGCCAGCGGTGAGCGACAGGGGGGGAATTCTGGAAATACGCTCTAT.

About this clone: Any gene name here is a mouse gene name. The read terminates 1 residue ahead of where the CDR3 ends, so the germline J gene completes it. The gene calls are TRBV26 and TRBJ1-6, with a weak D call TRBD1 (5 bases). TRBJ1-6 is an ORF, with its function uncertain. Germline CDR1 is KGHPV and CDR2 is FQNQEV (reference sequence). The length of the CDR3 is 15 residues. The V end lost 4 bases, the J end lost 3 bases, and 10 bases lay between the germline ends. CDR3 DNA (partial): TGTGCCAGCAGTCAAGGACAAATCTATAATTCGCCCCTCTAC. As protein: CASSQGQIYNSPLY. In full, the CDR3 reads CASSQGQIYNSPLYF.